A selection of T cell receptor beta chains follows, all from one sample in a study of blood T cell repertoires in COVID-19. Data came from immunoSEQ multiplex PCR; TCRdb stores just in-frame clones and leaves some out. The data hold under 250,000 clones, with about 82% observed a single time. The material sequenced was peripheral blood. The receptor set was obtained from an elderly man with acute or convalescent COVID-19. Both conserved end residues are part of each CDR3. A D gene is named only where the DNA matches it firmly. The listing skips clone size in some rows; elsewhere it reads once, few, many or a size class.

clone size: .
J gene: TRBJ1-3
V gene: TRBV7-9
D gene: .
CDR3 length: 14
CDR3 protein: CASSLGGNGNTIYF
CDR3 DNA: TGTGCCAGCAGCTTGGGGGGGAATGGAAACACCATATATTTT

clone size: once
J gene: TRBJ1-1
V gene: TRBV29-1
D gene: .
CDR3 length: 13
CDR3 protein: CSVILLSNTEAFF
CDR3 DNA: TGCAGCGTAATCCTCCTTTCGAACACTGAAGCTTTCTTT

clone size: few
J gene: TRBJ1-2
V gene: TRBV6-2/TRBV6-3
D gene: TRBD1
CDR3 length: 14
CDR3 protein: CASSWTGGKYGYTF
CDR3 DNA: TGTGCCAGCAGCTGGACAGGGGGCAAATATGGCTACACCTTC

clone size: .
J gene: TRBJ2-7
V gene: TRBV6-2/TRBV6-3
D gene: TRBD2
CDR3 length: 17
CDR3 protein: CASSYPPGLAGGNEQYF
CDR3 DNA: TGTGCCAGCAGTTACCCCCCTGGACTAGCGGGAGGAAACGAGCAGTACTTC

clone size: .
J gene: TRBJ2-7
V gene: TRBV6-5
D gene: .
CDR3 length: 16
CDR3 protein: CASSYSSAPPAYEQYF
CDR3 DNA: TGTGCCAGCAGTTACTCGAGCGCTCCACCCGCCTACGAGCAGTACTTC

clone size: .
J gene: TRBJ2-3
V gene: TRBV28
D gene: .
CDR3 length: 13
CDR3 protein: CASGGGGIDTQYF
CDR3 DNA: TGTGCCAGCGGGGGAGGGGGTATAGATACGCAGTATTTT

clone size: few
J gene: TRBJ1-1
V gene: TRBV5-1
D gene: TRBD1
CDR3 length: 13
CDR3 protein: CASSRGQDTEAFF
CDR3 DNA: TGCGCCAGCAGCCGGGGACAGGACACTGAAGCTTTCTTT

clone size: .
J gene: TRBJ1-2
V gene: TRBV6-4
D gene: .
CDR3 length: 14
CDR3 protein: CASRGGGNPYGYTF
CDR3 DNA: TGTGCCAGCAGGGGAGGCGGTAACCCCTATGGCTACACCTTC

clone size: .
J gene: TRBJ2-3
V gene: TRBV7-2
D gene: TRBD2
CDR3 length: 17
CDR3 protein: CASISTPGASGGRTQYF
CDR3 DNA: TGTGCCAGCATATCAACCCCCGGGGCTAGCGGGGGTAGGACGCAGTATTTT

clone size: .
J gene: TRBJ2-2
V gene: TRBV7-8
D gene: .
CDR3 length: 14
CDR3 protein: CANSRQKGTGELFF
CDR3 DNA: TGTGCCAACTCCCGACAGAAGGGCACCGGGGAGCTGTTTTTT

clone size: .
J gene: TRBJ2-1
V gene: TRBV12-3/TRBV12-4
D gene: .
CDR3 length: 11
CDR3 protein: CASSPKFEQFF
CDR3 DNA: TGTGCCAGCAGTCCCAAATTTGAGCAGTTCTTC

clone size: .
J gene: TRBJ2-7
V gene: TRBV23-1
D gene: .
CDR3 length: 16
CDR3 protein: CASSQGWGGERSEQYF
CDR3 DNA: TGCGCCAGCAGTCAAGGGTGGGGCGGGGAGAGGTCCGAGCAGTACTTC

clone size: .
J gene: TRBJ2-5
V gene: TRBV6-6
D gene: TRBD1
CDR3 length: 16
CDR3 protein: CASRRSGTGGQETQYF
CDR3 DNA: TGTGCCAGCAGACGCTCCGGGACAGGGGGGCAAGAGACCCAGTACTTC

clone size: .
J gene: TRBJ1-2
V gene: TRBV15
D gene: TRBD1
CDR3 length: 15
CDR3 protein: CATSSAGTVNYGYTF
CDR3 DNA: TGTGCCACCAGCAGTGCCGGGACAGTCAACTATGGCTACACCTTC

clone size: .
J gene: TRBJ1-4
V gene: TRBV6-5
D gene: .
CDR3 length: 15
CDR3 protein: CASRGRDGPNEKLFF
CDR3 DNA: TGTGCCAGCAGGGGGAGGGACGGACCTAATGAAAAACTGTTTTTT

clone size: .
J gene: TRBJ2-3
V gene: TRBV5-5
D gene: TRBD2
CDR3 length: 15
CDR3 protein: CASSLLAGTHDEQYF
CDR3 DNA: TGTGCCAGCAGCTTGCTAGCGGGGACCCATGATGAGCAGTATTTT

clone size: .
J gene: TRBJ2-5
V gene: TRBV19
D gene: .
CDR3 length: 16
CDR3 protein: CASSNRGRAGEETQYF
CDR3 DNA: TGTGCCAGTAGTAATCGCGGCAGGGCTGGAGAAGAGACCCAGTACTTC